This T cell receptor (beta chain) was recorded in a study of T cell changes during pregnancy in multiple sclerosis. The repertoire was sequenced with immunoSEQ multiplex PCR; TCRdb's copy has only in-frame clones and lacks some. The table includes 50,000 or so clones, about 92% detected once. Germline V CDR1 and CDR2: SGHAT, FQNNGV. The CDR3 runs to 15 residues. With 1 base clipped from V and 5 bases from J, the junction kept 6 bases outside the gene matches. This clone was found once. This material consisted of CD4+ T cells from peripheral blood mononuclear cells, taken after pregnancy. This TCR was recovered from a female donor with multiple sclerosis, enrolled in a pregnancy study. The chain uses TRBV11-2 and TRBJ2-7; 9 nucleotides agree with TRBD2. The CDR3 is CASSLVASGINEQYF. The CDR3 DNA is TGTGCCAGCAGCTTAGTGGCTAGCGGGATTAACGAGCAGTACTTC.